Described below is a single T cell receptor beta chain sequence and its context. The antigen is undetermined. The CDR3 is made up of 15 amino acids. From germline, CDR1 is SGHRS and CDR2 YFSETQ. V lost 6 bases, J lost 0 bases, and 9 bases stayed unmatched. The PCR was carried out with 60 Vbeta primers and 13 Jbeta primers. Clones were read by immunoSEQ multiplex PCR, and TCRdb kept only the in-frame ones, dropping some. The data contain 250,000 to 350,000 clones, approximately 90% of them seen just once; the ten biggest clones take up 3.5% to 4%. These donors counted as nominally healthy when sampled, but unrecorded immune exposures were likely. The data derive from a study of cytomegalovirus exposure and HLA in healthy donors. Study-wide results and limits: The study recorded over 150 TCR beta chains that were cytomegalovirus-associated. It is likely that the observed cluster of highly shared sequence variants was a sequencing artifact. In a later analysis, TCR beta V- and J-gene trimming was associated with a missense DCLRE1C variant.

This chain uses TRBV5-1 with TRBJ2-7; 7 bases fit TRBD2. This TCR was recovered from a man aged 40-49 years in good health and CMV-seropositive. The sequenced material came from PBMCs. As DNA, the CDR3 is TGCGCCAGCACCCATACTGGCGGGAGCTCCTACGAGCAGTACTTC. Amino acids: CASTHTGGSSYEQYF.